One sample yielded the 23 T cell receptor beta chains listed below, sequenced in a study of OX40 agonist ivuxolimab in advanced cancers. The repertoire was sequenced with immunoSEQ multiplex PCR; TCRdb's copy has only in-frame clones and lacks some. The data show about 64,000 clones, roughly 80% seen once. The sample consisted of CD4+ or CD8+ T cells sorted from blood, taken in a trial of the OX40 agonist ivuxolimab. All receptors derive from an adult with an advanced solid tumor such as melanoma, head and neck, liver or kidney cancer.

The chain is built from TRBV6-1 and TRBJ2-5; unclear D gene. The germline V and J ends were trimmed by 4 bases and 8 bases, with 11 bases remaining between them. Germline V gene lookup returns CDR1 MNHNS and CDR2 SASEGT. This CDR3 contains 12 residues. CDR3 coding DNA: TGTGCCAGCAGTGGGCAGTGGCTAACCCAGTACTTC. This gives the protein CASSGQWLTQYF.

The chain has TRBV11-3 and TRBJ2-7, with unresolved D. Germline assignment: CDR1 SGHNT and CDR2 YENEEA. This CDR3 contains 12 residues. The ends were cut back, 1 base at V and 1 base at J, with 2 bases in the middle. CDR3 sequence reads: CASSLGSYEQYF. CDR3 DNA sequence: TGTGCCAGCAGCTTAGGGTCCTACGAGCAGTACTTC. Drawing the rest from reference TRBV11-3 and TRBJ2-7, the complete variable domain is EAGVVQSPRYKIIEKKQPVAFWCNPISGHNTLYWYLQNLGQGPELLIRYENEEAVDDSQLPKDRFSAERLKGVDSTLKIQPAELGDSAVYLCASSLGSYEQYFGPGTRLTVT.

This clone was seen only a few times. This chain joins TRBV5-1 and TRBJ1-2, with a weak D call TRBD1 (6 bases). The CDR3 is 16 residues long. CDR1 and CDR2 from the germline V gene are SGHRS and YFSETQ. The V end was cut by 2 bases, the J end by 7 bases, with 21 bases between. The CDR3 DNA reads TGCGCCAGCAGCTTTTTGGGGGGGGCGCAGGCTTCTGGCTACACCTTC. Its translation is CASSFLGGAQASGYTF.

The CDR3 bases are TGTGCCAGCAGCTTAGGGGAGCGGGTGACCCAGTACTTC. It encodes CASSLGERVTQYF. V usage is TRBV11-3 and J usage is TRBJ2-5; a possible D gene is TRBD2 (6 bases). This CDR3 comprises 13 residues. Germline V lookup: CDR1 SGHNT, CDR2 YENEEA. The ends were cut back, 1 base at V and 7 bases at J, with 10 bases in the middle.

By proportion, this clone is medium-sized. The rearrangement uses TRBV11-3 and TRBJ2-2, with TRBD2 identical over 7 bases. From germline, CDR1 is SGHNT and CDR2 YENEEA. The ends lost 3 bases at V and 1 base at J; junction bases unmatched: 2. CDR3 length: 15 amino acids. The CDR3 DNA reads as TGTGCCAGCAGCTTCGAGCGGGGGAACACCGGGGAGCTGTTTTTT. It codes for CASSFERGNTGELFF.

This chain uses TRBV7-9 with TRBJ1-2, with 9 positions matching TRBD1. Germline V gene data show CDR1 as SEHNR and CDR2 as FQNEAQ (reference sequence). The CDR3 totals 17 residues. J lost 1 base, V lost 4 bases, and 10 bases had no gene match. As DNA, the CDR3 is TGTGCCAGCAGCTCATGGGAAGGGACAGGGATTAACTATGGCTACACCTTC. Translated, it gives CASSSWEGTGINYGYTF.

The chain joins TRBV7-8 to TRBJ1-1; perhaps TRBD1 as D (6 bases). V was pared by 6 bases and J by 6 bases, with 14 bases between. This CDR3 is 13 amino acids long. Germline V lookup: CDR1 SGHVS, CDR2 FQNEAQ. This chain's CDR3 is CASSWIQGSEAFF. The CDR3 nucleotides are TGTGCCAGCAGTTGGATACAGGGCTCTGAAGCTTTCTTT.

V gene TRBV27 combines with J gene TRBJ1-1; tentative D call: TRBD1 (6 bases). This CDR3 region has 16 residues. Trimming removed 4 bases at V and 3 bases at J, with 18 bases between. Germline CDR1 is MNHEY and CDR2 is SMNVEV (reference sequence). In DNA, the CDR3 is TGTGCCAGCAGTTCGGACGGTACAGGGCTCTACACTGAAGCTTTCTTT. Amino acid sequence: CASSSDGTGLYTEAFF.

V gene TRBV5-4 combines with J gene TRBJ2-3; D perhaps matches TRBD2 (7 bases). The length of the CDR3 is 15 residues. CDR1 is SGHNT and CDR2 is YYREEE in the germline V gene (reference sequence). V lost 2 bases and J lost 0, with 10 bases in between. The CDR3 region is CASSFGGGSTDTQYF. CDR3 in DNA: TGTGCCAGCAGCTTTGGGGGGGGCAGCACAGATACGCAGTATTTT.

V usage is TRBV5-1 and J usage is TRBJ2-2; 11 nucleotides line up with TRBD1. The V segment lost 0 bases and the J segment 1 base; nucleotides outside the gene matches: 2. Germline-derived CDR1 and CDR2 are SGHRS and YFSETQ. This CDR3 is built from 17 residues. The CDR3 DNA is TGCGCCAGCAGCTTGGTTGGGACAGGGGGGAACACCGGGGAGCTGTTTTTT. Its protein product is CASSLVGTGGNTGELFF.

The CDR3 DNA sequence: TGTGCCAGCAGCTTAGATCTCAGCCCGGAGGGAAACGGCTACACCTTC. Protein: CASSLDLSPEGNGYTF. The chain links TRBV7-2 to TRBJ1-2, with D uncertain. CDR1 SGHTA and CDR2 FQGNSA come from the germline V gene. V shed 1 base and J shed 8 bases, with 20 bases lying between them. CDR3 length equals 16 residues. The whole variable domain, remainder taken from reference TRBV7-2 and TRBJ1-2, is GAGVSQSPSNKVTEKGKDVELRCDPISGHTALYWYRQSLGQGLEFLIYFQGNSAPDKSGLPSDRFSAERTGGSVSTLTIQRTQQEDSAVYLCASSLDLSPEGNGYTFGSGTRLTVV.

The V and J genes are TRBV4-1 and TRBJ2-7; 7 nucleotides match TRBD2. V dropped 8 bases and J dropped 2; count of bases not matched to a gene: 6. CDR3 length equals 13 residues. CDR1 is MGHRA and CDR2 is YSYEKL in the germline V gene. The chain's CDR3 is CASRGTKTYEQYF. CDR3 nucleotides: TGCGCCAGCCGGGGGACTAAGACCTACGAGCAGTACTTC.

V usage is TRBV30 and J usage is TRBJ1-5, with D uncertain. Trimming cost V 0 bases and J 3 bases, with 15 bases left between them. Germline V gives CDR1 GTSNPN, CDR2 SVGIG (reference sequence). This CDR3 has 16 residues. The CDR3 sequence is CAWSVRGRSSNQPQHF. The CDR3 nucleotides read TGTGCCTGGAGTGTACGGGGTCGGAGTTCCAATCAGCCCCAGCATTTT.

The genes are TRBV5-1 and TRBJ1-5; 8 bases agree with TRBD1. Germline V gene data show CDR1 as SGHRS and CDR2 as YFSETQ. V gave up 0 bases and J gave up 6 bases; unmatched junction bases: 2. CDR3 length: 14 residues. The CDR3 region has the DNA TGCGCCAGCAGCTTGGGGACAGGGCTTCAGCCCCAGCATTTT. Amino acid sequence: CASSLGTGLQPQHF.

J is TRBJ2-5 and V is TRBV19; D is undetermined. The germline V gene has CDR1 LNHDA and CDR2 SQIVND (reference sequence). V dropped 5 bases and J dropped 3 bases, with 10 bases sitting between them. The CDR3 covers 13 residues. This chain's CDR3 is CASSLFGKETQYF. DNA of the CDR3: TGTGCCAGTAGTCTATTTGGGAAAGAGACCCAGTACTTC.

This chain uses TRBV18 with TRBJ1-5; no definite D call. Germline V gene sequence: CDR1 KGHSH, CDR2 LQKENI. This CDR3 spans 14 amino acids. V lost 6 bases, J lost 4 bases, and 13 bases lay in between. This chain's CDR3 is CASSPLPENQPQHF. DNA of the CDR3: TGTGCCAGCTCGCCCTTACCGGAGAATCAGCCCCAGCATTTT.

This chain connects TRBV11-2 to TRBJ2-5; 9 positions agree with TRBD2. CDR1 and CDR2 from the germline V gene are SGHAT and FQNNGV. V shed 2 bases and J 2 bases; nucleotides not matched to a gene: 3. The CDR3 runs to 15 residues. CDR3 sequence (DNA): TGTGCCAGCAGCTTAAGCGGGGGGCCTCAAGAGACCCAGTACTTC. Its protein product is CASSLSGGPQETQYF.

In this sample, this clone turned up once. The CDR3 DNA is TGTGCCAGCAGCCAAGGGTTTACCGATACGCAGTATTTT. Protein sequence: CASSQGFTDTQYF. This chain joins TRBV4-2 and TRBJ2-3; D uncertain. The V gene lost 1 base and the J gene lost 6 bases, with 8 bases spanning the gap. Germline V gene sequence: CDR1 LGHNA, CDR2 YNFKEQ. This CDR3 has 13 amino acids.

The chain uses TRBV7-9 and TRBJ2-1; 10 bases agree with TRBD1. The J segment lost 7 bases and the V segment lost 4 bases, leaving 7 bases of the junction unmatched. CDR3 length: 15 residues. Germline V gene data show CDR1 as SEHNR and CDR2 as FQNEAQ (reference sequence). In DNA form, the CDR3 reads TGTGCCAGCAGCTACGACAGGGGGCGGGAGAATGAGCAGTTCTTC. It is translated as CASSYDRGRENEQFF.

The J gene is TRBJ2-5, the V gene TRBV10-3, with D perhaps matching TRBD1 (5 bases). The CDR3 runs to 14 residues. Germline CDR1 ENHRY, CDR2 SYGVKD. Deletions cut 8 bases from V and 0 bases from J, with 13 bases between. The CDR3 sequence: CAIGVSGNQETQYF. The CDR3 DNA follows: TGTGCCATCGGGGTTTCAGGGAACCAAGAGACCCAGTACTTC.

This chain uses TRBV11-2 with TRBJ2-5, with 8 bases that match TRBD2. V shed 5 bases, J shed 4 bases, and the junction held 3 bases outside the gene matches. Germline CDR1 is SGHAT and CDR2 is FQNNGV. This CDR3 is built from 13 residues. The CDR3 DNA reads TGTGCCAGCAGCCCACGGGGGGGAGAGACCCAGTACTTC. It translates to CASSPRGGETQYF. Full variable domain (missing parts from reference TRBV11-2 and TRBJ2-5): EAGVAQSPRYKIIEKRQSVAFWCNPISGHATLYWYQQILGQGPKLLIQFQNNGVVDDSQLPKDRFSAERLKGVDSTLKIQPAKLEDSAVYLCASSPRGGETQYFGPGTRLLVL.

The chain combines TRBV5-1 with TRBJ1-3; 9 bases map to TRBD1. This CDR3 has 16 residues. CDR1 is SGHRS and CDR2 is YFSETQ in the germline V gene. Unmatched junction bases numbered 5, after V lost 2 bases and J lost 2 bases. CDR3 loop: CASSFMGQGTGNTIYF. The DNA for the CDR3 is TGCGCCAGCAGCTTTATGGGACAGGGAACTGGAAACACCATATATTTT.

This clone was seen a few times. J is TRBJ2-1 and V is TRBV18; 10 bases fit TRBD2. This CDR3 comprises 17 residues. V shed 2 bases, J shed 7 bases, and the junction held 11 bases outside the gene matches. Germline CDR1 reads KGHSH; CDR2 reads LQKENI. The CDR3 is CASSPESGGVLRNEQFF. In DNA, the CDR3 is TGTGCCAGCTCACCAGAGAGCGGGGGGGTATTAAGGAATGAGCAGTTCTTC.